Below, 27 T cell receptor beta chains from the same sample are listed, as sequenced in a study of low-dose radiotherapy and immunotherapy resistance in tumors. Time point reported: before trial treatment. Alpha- and beta-chain coverage of first-strand cDNA came from TRAV- and TRBV-specific primers. The PCR that amplified TCRs ran for around 21 cycles, relying on a constant-region primer and a V-primer adapter. A single record per CDR3 protein comes from TCRdb applying MiXCR to the reads. The sample contains tens of thousands of distinct CDR3 sequences, 31% of which appear only once. Sequenced here: PBMCs, sampled before treatment. The origin of the receptors is a female donor with ovarian cancer.

This clonotype was seen many times. V is TRBV15 and J is TRBJ1-1, with 7 bases fitting TRBD1. Per germline, CDR1 LNHNV and CDR2 YYDKDF (reference sequence). The J segment lost 1 base and the V segment lost 5 bases, leaving 13 bases of the junction unmatched. This CDR3 contains 17 residues. Here the CDR3 DNA reads TGTGCCACCAGCTCACCTAATTACAGGGGCGGGAACACTGAAGCTTTCTTT. Its translation is CATSSPNYRGGNTEAFF.

This chain links TRBV28 with TRBJ2-3; 7 bases map to TRBD1. The junction had 6 bases not matched to a gene; V was cut back by 6 bases and J by 0 bases. The CDR3 consists of 15 residues. Germline V gene lookup returns CDR1 MDHEN and CDR2 SYDVKM. The CDR3 bases are TGTGCCAGCAGGAGAGGGGGCACTAGCACAGATACGCAGTATTTT. It codes for CASRRGGTSTDTQYF.

This chain connects TRBV6-1 to TRBJ1-5; D uncertain. The CDR3 is 15 residues long. Germline CDR1 is MNHNS and CDR2 is SASEGT. V was trimmed by 0 bases and J by 4 bases, leaving 10 bases between them. The DNA for the CDR3 is TGTGCCAGCAGTGAAGCAGGTTATACAAATCAGCCCCAGCATTTT. It translates to CASSEAGYTNQPQHF.

This clonotype was observed many times. The chain uses TRBV2 and TRBJ1-3; D remains unclear. V gave up 8 bases and J gave up 4 bases, with 21 bases separating them. Germline assignment: CDR1 SNHLY and CDR2 FYNNEI. CDR3 length: 16 amino acids. The CDR3 is CASRSPWSPPGNTIYF. CDR3 sequence (DNA): TGTGCCAGCCGATCCCCGTGGAGTCCCCCCGGAAACACCATATATTTT.

Many counts were recorded for this clonotype. This chain connects TRBV19 to TRBJ2-1, with 9 bases aligning to TRBD1. The CDR3 has 15 residues. The ends lost 5 bases at V and 7 bases at J; junction bases unmatched: 9. CDR1 and CDR2 from the germline V gene are LNHDA and SQIVND (reference sequence). The CDR3 sequence is CASSVTGGATNEQFF. CDR3 coding DNA: TGTGCCAGTAGTGTTACAGGGGGCGCGACAAATGAGCAGTTCTTC.

This clonotype was seen ten or more times. The chain has TRBV5-4 and TRBJ1-2; 8 bases are a match to TRBD1. The V gene's germline CDR1 is SGHNT and CDR2 YYREEE (reference sequence). The V segment lost 0 bases and the J segment 0 bases; nucleotides outside the gene matches: 13. This CDR3 is built from 19 residues. The CDR3 nucleotides are TGTGCCAGCAGCTTGGGACTGACAGGGGACCATGCCCCTAACTATGGCTACACCTTC. The encoded protein is CASSLGLTGDHAPNYGYTF.

This clonotype was seen repeatedly, ten times or more. This chain connects TRBV5-3 to TRBJ2-1; D may correspond to TRBD1 or TRBD2 (5 bases each). TRBV5-3 is noted as an ORF with a role that remains uncertain. Trimming stripped 8 bases from V and 2 bases from J, with 17 bases between. The CDR3 totals 15 residues. The CDR3 loop reads CASGPGTGPYNEQFF. The CDR3 DNA is TGTGCCAGCGGACCGGGGACCGGACCCTACAATGAGCAGTTCTTC.

This clonotype appeared many times. V is TRBV12-3 or TRBV12-4 and J is TRBJ2-3, with 7 bases identical to TRBD1. The CDR3 has 15 residues. V trimming: 3 bases; J trimming: 4 bases; junction bases outside the gene matches: 7. As DNA, the CDR3 is TGTGCCAGCAGTTTGGACAGGCCCAGCCCAGATACGCAGTATTTT. This codes for CASSLDRPSPDTQYF.

In DNA, the CDR3 is TGTGCCAGCAGCCCAGGGGTCCACAGGGTCGGGGGACAGACCCAGCATTTT. As protein: CASSPGVHRVGGQTQHF. This chain uses TRBV11-2 with TRBJ1-5, with 7 bases matching TRBD1. The V segment lost 5 bases and the J segment 11 bases; nucleotides outside the gene matches: 21. CDR3 length equals 17 residues. The germline gives CDR1 SGHAT, CDR2 FQNNGV.

The chain has TRBV28 and TRBJ1-2; 10 bases align to TRBD1. The V gene end was trimmed by 2 bases and the J gene end by 7 bases; junction bases not matched to a gene: 7. Looked up from germline, CDR1 is MDHEN and CDR2 is SYDVKM. There are 15 residues in the CDR3. As DNA, the CDR3 is TGTGCCAGCAGTTTACTGGGGACAGGGGTCCTTGGCTACACCTTC. It specifies CASSLLGTGVLGYTF.

The chain is built from TRBV6-8 and TRBJ2-7, with TRBD2 identical over 13 bases. The CDR3 is 15 amino acids. The germline gives CDR1 MNHGY, CDR2 SAAAGT. V was clipped by 6 bases and J by 7 bases; unmatched bases: 9. The CDR3 nucleotides are TGTGCCAGCAGGTCTACGAAGGGACTAGCGGGGGAGCAGTACTTC. Residues: CASRSTKGLAGEQYF.

This clonotype has ten or more counts. This chain connects TRBV20-1 to TRBJ2-1; TRBD2 matches 11 bases. V trimming: 7 bases; J trimming: 8 bases; junction bases outside the gene matches: 10. The germline V gene has CDR1 DFQATT and CDR2 SNEGSKA (reference sequence). This CDR3 has 14 amino acids. CDR3 sequence reads: CSGGGPSGGHEQFF. CDR3 coding DNA: TGCAGTGGGGGGGGGCCTAGCGGGGGGCATGAGCAGTTCTTC.

This clonotype was detected many times. The chain is built from TRBV24-1 and TRBJ2-1; weak D call: TRBD2 (6 bases). The length of the CDR3 is 15 residues. CDR1 and CDR2 (germline): KGHDR, SFDVKD. The V gene lost 4 bases and the J gene lost 10 bases, with 19 bases spanning the gap. CDR3 residues: CATSEGGQLGEEQFF. In DNA form, the CDR3 reads TGTGCCACCAGTGAGGGGGGTCAACTAGGGGAGGAGCAGTTCTTC.

The chain carries TRBV5-1 and TRBJ2-7; D may be TRBD2 (5 bases). V lost 5 bases, J lost 0 bases, and 9 bases lay in between. Per the germline V gene, CDR1 is SGHRS and CDR2 is YFSETQ. The CDR3 runs 13 residues. The CDR3 region has the DNA TGCGCCAGCAGAGAGGGAGCCTCCTACGAGCAGTACTTC. Translation: CASREGASYEQYF. Filled out from reference TRBV5-1 and TRBJ2-7, the complete variable domain reads KAGVTQTPRYLIKTRGQQVTLSCSPISGHRSVSWYQQTPGQGLQFLFEYFSETQRNKGNFPGRFSGRQFSNSRSEMNVSTLELGDSALYLCASREGASYEQYFGPGTRLTVT.

This clonotype was counted at least ten times. The genes are TRBV7-9 and TRBJ2-7; weak D call: TRBD2 (6 bases). The ends were cut back, 6 bases at V and 4 bases at J, with 16 bases in the middle. CDR1 SEHNR and CDR2 FQNEAQ come from the germline V gene (reference sequence). CDR3 length: 14 residues. The CDR3 DNA sequence: TGTGCCAGCAGGGACCCGGGACTTCAATACGAGCAGTACTTC. Translating it yields CASRDPGLQYEQYF.

Notes on this clonotype: A far more abundant clone sits one base away, making this likely a read error. This rearrangement joins TRBV13 to TRBJ2-7; 12 bases are shared with TRBD1. The CDR3 totals 14 residues. CDR1 is PRHDT, CDR2 FYEKMQ, per germline (reference sequence). CDR3 nucleotides: TGTGTCAGCAGCGCCGGGACAGGGGGCGTCGAGCAGTACTTC. This codes for CVSSAGTGGVEQYF.

V usage is TRBV6-6 and J usage is TRBJ2-5, with D perhaps being TRBD1 or TRBD2 (5 bases each). The CDR3 has 14 amino acids. CDR1 MNHNY and CDR2 SVGAGI come from the germline V gene (reference sequence). With 6 bases removed from V and 5 bases from J, the gap between germline ends came to 16 bases. The CDR3 DNA sequence: TGTGCCAGCAGGGGACCCAGGTTGTGGGAGACCCAGTACTTC. Protein: CASRGPRLWETQYF.

The V and J genes are TRBV2 and TRBJ2-1; no clear D gene. This CDR3 spans 11 amino acids. Trimming took 8 bases from V and 6 from J, leaving 8 bases between them. Germline loops: CDR1 SNHLY, CDR2 FYNNEI. The CDR3 is CASESSNEQFF. CDR3 in DNA: TGTGCCAGCGAGTCTAGCAATGAGCAGTTCTTC.

Concerning this clonotype itself: Germline and junction disagree at one end, which may indicate a read error. The V gene is TRBV28, the J gene TRBJ1-1, with D possibly TRBD1 on 6 matching bases. CDR3 length: 12 amino acids. The germline gives CDR1 MDHEN, CDR2 SYDVKM. The CDR3 DNA reads as TGTGCCAGCAGTTTTCAGGGGCTTGAAGCTTACTTT. Translation: CASSFQGLEAYF.

This clonotype was seen repeatedly, ten times or more. V is TRBV6-2 or TRBV6-3 and J is TRBJ1-2; 7 bases match TRBD1. CDR1 is MNHEY, CDR2 SVGEGT, per germline. V shed 5 bases and J 2 bases; nucleotides not matched to a gene: 8. This CDR3 has 15 residues. This CDR3 reads CASSDPGTVNYGYTF. The DNA for the CDR3 is TGTGCCAGCAGTGACCCCGGGACAGTGAACTATGGCTACACCTTC.

Within the sample, this clonotype is medium-sized. One end of the junction fails to match germline, which may point to a read error. This chain links TRBV5-5 with TRBJ1-5, with D maybe TRBD1 (5 bases). Germline V gene sequence: CDR1 SGHKS, CDR2 YYEKEE (reference sequence). The CDR3 extends over 15 amino acids. The CDR3 sequence: CASSLRGDGDQPQHF. CDR3 sequence (DNA): TGCGCCAGCAGCTTAAGAGGGGACGGGGATCAGCCCCAGCATTTT.

This clonotype was recorded at least ten times. This rearrangement joins TRBV12-3 or TRBV12-4 to TRBJ1-5; tentative D call: TRBD1 (6 bases). This CDR3 is 16 amino acids long. Deletions cut 4 bases from V and 5 bases from J, with 18 bases between. For the CDR3, the DNA is TGTGCCAGCAGTTACAGCCGGGGGGCCCGGGATCAGCCCCAGCATTTT. Amino acids: CASSYSRGARDQPQHF.

This clonotype was seen ten or more times. The rearrangement joins TRBV5-1 to TRBJ1-5; 8 bases map to TRBD1. V lost 3 bases, J lost 8 bases, and 10 bases stayed unmatched. Germline CDR1 and CDR2: SGHRS and YFSETQ. This CDR3 spans 15 amino acids. CDR3 coding DNA: TGCGCCAGCAGCTCACAGGGGGGGATAGGGGAGCCCCAGCATTTT. Protein product: CASSSQGGIGEPQHF.

This clonotype has at least ten counts. J is TRBJ2-1 and V is TRBV4-2; 11 bases fit TRBD2. After removal of 0 bases from V and 2 bases from J, the junction contained 3 bases not matched to a gene. Germline V gene sequence: CDR1 LGHNA, CDR2 YNFKEQ. The CDR3 is made up of 17 amino acids. Written as DNA, the CDR3 is TGTGCCAGCAGCCAAGAACTAGCGGGGGTCGCCTACAATGAGCAGTTCTTC. It is translated as CASSQELAGVAYNEQFF.

The chain links TRBV5-7 to TRBJ2-3; TRBD1 agrees at 11 bases. TRBV5-7 is noted as an ORF with a role that remains uncertain. The CDR3 runs 17 residues. After removal of 4 bases from V and 9 bases from J, the junction contained 16 bases not matched to a gene. This CDR3 is CASSPRTGGAKGATQYF. The CDR3 DNA reads TGTGCCAGCAGCCCCAGGACAGGGGGCGCGAAAGGGGCGACGCAGTATTTT.

This clonotype showed up just a few times. The V and J genes are TRBV28 and TRBJ2-7, with a tentative D call TRBD1 (5 bases). Between the trimmed V and J ends, which lost 8 bases and 3 bases, there was a span of 20 bases. The CDR3 consists of 15 residues. Germline V gene lookup returns CDR1 MDHEN and CDR2 SYDVKM. The CDR3 DNA is TGTGCCAGCGCCCTTTGGGGCCACGCCCGCTACGAGCAGTACTTC. Encoded protein: CASALWGHARYEQYF.

CDR3 DNA: TGCGCCAGCAGCTTCGACAAGAACACCGGGGAGCTGTTTTTT. Translation: CASSFDKNTGELFF. The chain joins TRBV5-1 to TRBJ2-2; the D is unclear. CDR3 length: 14 residues. Germline CDR1 is SGHRS and CDR2 is YFSETQ. V lost 2 bases and J lost 1, with 6 bases in between.